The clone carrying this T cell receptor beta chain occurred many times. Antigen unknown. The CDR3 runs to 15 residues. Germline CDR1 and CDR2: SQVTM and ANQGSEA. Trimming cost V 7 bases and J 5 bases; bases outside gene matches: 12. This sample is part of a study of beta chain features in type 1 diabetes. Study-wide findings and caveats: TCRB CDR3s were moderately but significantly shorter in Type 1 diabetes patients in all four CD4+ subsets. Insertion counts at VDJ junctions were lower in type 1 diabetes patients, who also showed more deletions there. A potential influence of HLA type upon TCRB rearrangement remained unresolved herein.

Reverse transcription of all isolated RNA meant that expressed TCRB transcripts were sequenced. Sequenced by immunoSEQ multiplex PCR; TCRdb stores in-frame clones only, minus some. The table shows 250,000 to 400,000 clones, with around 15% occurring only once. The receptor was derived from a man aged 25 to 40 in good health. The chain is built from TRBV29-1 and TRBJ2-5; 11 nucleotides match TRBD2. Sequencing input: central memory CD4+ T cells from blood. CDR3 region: CSALGLAAQGETQYF. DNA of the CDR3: TGCAGCGCCTTGGGACTAGCGGCCCAGGGGGAGACCCAGTACTTC. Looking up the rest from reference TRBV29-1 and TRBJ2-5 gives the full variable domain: SAVISQKPSRDICQRGTSLTIQCQVDSQVTMMFWYRQQPGQSLTLIATANQGSEATYESGFVIDKFPISRPNLTFSTLTVSNMSPEDSSIYLCSALGLAAQGETQYFGPGTRLLVL.